A single sample gave rise to the 22 T cell receptor beta chains below, sequenced in a study of blood T cell repertoires in COVID-19. The repertoire was sequenced with immunoSEQ multiplex PCR; TCRdb's copy has only in-frame clones and lacks some. In the table there are around 300,000 clones, approximately 89% of which are singletons. Sequenced material: peripheral blood. The receptors stem from a woman aged 30 to 39 with COVID-19, enrolled during active disease.

In DNA, the CDR3 is TGTGCCAGCAGCCAAGGACAGGGACGTAATTCACCCCTCCACTTT. It translates to CASSQGQGRNSPLHF. V is TRBV14 and J is TRBJ1-6, with TRBD1 matching 7 bases. From germline, CDR1 is SGHDN and CDR2 FVKESK. CDR3 length: 15 amino acids. The V gene end was trimmed by 1 base and the J gene end by 6 bases; junction bases not matched to a gene: 3.

The chain combines TRBV19 with TRBJ1-6; no firm D call. Between the trimmed V and J ends, which lost 3 bases and 0 bases, there was a span of 9 bases. Looked up from germline, CDR1 is LNHDA and CDR2 is SQIVND (reference sequence). CDR3 length equals 16 residues. The CDR3 nucleotides read TGTGCCAGTAGTATCCGACGGAGCTCCTATAATTCACCCCTCCACTTT. This encodes CASSIRRSSYNSPLHF.

This clone was counted between two and nine times. The rearrangement uses TRBV14 and TRBJ1-2, with TRBD1 as a possible D gene (5 bases). Germline CDR1 is SGHDN and CDR2 is FVKESK. Trimming shortened V by 4 bases and J by 4 bases, and 10 bases separated the two germline ends. CDR3 size: 13 residues. Here the CDR3 DNA reads TGTGCCAGCAGCCGACCGGGGGGCTATGGCTACACCTTC. Translation: CASSRPGGYGYTF.

The chain is built from TRBV2 and TRBJ2-5, with 12 bases fitting TRBD2. With 8 bases clipped from V and 2 bases from J, the junction kept 6 bases outside the gene matches. Germline CDR1 SNHLY, CDR2 FYNNEI. This CDR3 is 15 amino acids long. The CDR3 reads CASRLAGALQETQYF. CDR3 bases: TGTGCCAGCCGACTAGCGGGGGCGTTACAAGAGACCCAGTACTTC. The full variable domain, its missing parts supplied by reference TRBV2 and TRBJ2-5, is EPEVTQTPSHQVTQMGQEVILRCVPISNHLYFYWYRQILGQKVEFLVSFYNNEISEKSEIFDDQFSVERPDGSNFTLKIRSTKLEDSAMYFCASRLAGALQETQYFGPGTRLLVL.

This chain joins TRBV27 and TRBJ2-5, with D perhaps matching TRBD1 (5 bases). Germline V lookup: CDR1 MNHEY, CDR2 SMNVEV (reference sequence). CDR3 size: 13 residues. The V end lost 3 bases, the J end lost 5 bases, and 10 bases lay between the germline ends. The CDR3 loop reads CASSFKGLETQYF. The CDR3 DNA reads TGTGCCAGCAGTTTTAAGGGGTTGGAGACCCAGTACTTC.

This chain links TRBV28 with TRBJ2-2, with D unclear. Germline V gene lookup returns CDR1 MDHEN and CDR2 SYDVKM. V gave up 1 base and J gave up 8 bases, with 2 bases separating them. This CDR3 contains 11 residues. The CDR3 sequence: CASSLSGELFF. CDR3 in DNA: TGTGCCAGCAGTTTATCGGGGGAGCTGTTTTTT.

V is TRBV28 and J is TRBJ1-2, with 8 bases matching TRBD1. Germline CDR1 reads MDHEN; CDR2 reads SYDVKM. The CDR3 extends over 13 amino acids. V lost 6 bases to trimming and J lost 4 bases; unmatched junction nucleotides: 4. The CDR3 sequence is CASRPGGGYGYTF. The CDR3 nucleotides read TGTGCCAGCAGACCAGGGGGCGGCTATGGCTACACCTTC.

J is TRBJ2-5 and V is TRBV6-2 or TRBV6-3; 10 nucleotides match TRBD1. Trimming cost V 4 bases and J 5 bases; bases outside gene matches: 7. CDR3 length equals 15 residues. The germline gives CDR1 MNHEY, CDR2 SVGEGT. The CDR3 nucleotides are TGTGCCAGCAGTTTAACGACAGGGGGCAGGGAGACCCAGTACTTC. It specifies CASSLTTGGRETQYF.

The sample holds a few counts of this clone. The chain employs TRBV19 and TRBJ1-6; D is perhaps TRBD1 (6 bases). The germline V gene encodes CDR1 LNHDA and CDR2 SQIVND (reference sequence). The CDR3 consists of 15 residues. Trimming took off 4 bases at V and 7 bases at J, with 14 bases between the two ends. The chain's CDR3 is CASSTLGAMNSPLHF. The CDR3 DNA is TGTGCCAGTAGTACACTGGGGGCTATGAATTCACCCCTCCACTTT.

This clone was seen a single time. The chain couples TRBV4-1 to TRBJ1-3; TRBD1 matches 7 bases. This CDR3 is built from 15 residues. The V gene's germline CDR1 is MGHRA and CDR2 YSYEKL. With V trimmed by 0 bases and J by 4 bases, 3 bases remained unmatched. DNA of the CDR3: TGCGCCAGCAGCCAAGAAGGGACAGAAGGAAACACCATATATTTT. Protein: CASSQEGTEGNTIYF.

The rearrangement joins TRBV13 to TRBJ2-7; 7 positions agree with TRBD2. This CDR3 spans 15 amino acids. Germline lookup yields CDR1 PRHDT and CDR2 FYEKMQ (reference sequence). V was pared by 6 bases and J by 0 bases, with 8 bases of the junction left unmatched. The CDR3 is CASSLAAGVSYEQYF. The CDR3, as DNA: TGTGCCAGCAGTCTGGCGGCGGGGGTCTCCTACGAGCAGTACTTC.

This chain connects TRBV28 to TRBJ1-1; D is unresolved. The CDR3 is made up of 13 amino acids. V was trimmed by 7 bases and J by 0 bases, leaving 9 bases between them. Germline V gene lookup returns CDR1 MDHEN and CDR2 SYDVKM. In DNA form, the CDR3 reads TGTGCCAGCACCGATCAGGTGAACACTGAAGCTTTCTTT. Amino acid sequence: CASTDQVNTEAFF.

The chain combines TRBV6-5 with TRBJ2-2, with TRBD1 as a possible D gene (6 bases). V dropped 8 bases and J dropped 9 bases, with 10 bases sitting between them. Germline CDR1 reads MNHEY; CDR2 reads SVGAGI. This CDR3 comprises 11 residues. Written as DNA, the CDR3 is TGTGCCAGCCCCCAGGGGTGGGAGCTGTTTTTT. Translating it yields CASPQGWELFF.

In this sample, this clone turned up once. This chain joins TRBV5-1 and TRBJ2-5; TRBD1 matches at 7 bases. The V and J ends lost 3 bases and 2 bases, in that order; junction bases with no gene match: 4. Germline V gives CDR1 SGHRS, CDR2 YFSETQ. This CDR3 region has 14 residues. This chain's CDR3 is CASSYRQGQETQYF. CDR3 bases: TGCGCCAGCAGCTATAGACAGGGTCAAGAGACCCAGTACTTC.

The rearrangement uses TRBV18 and TRBJ1-5; 7 positions agree with TRBD1. There are 16 residues in the CDR3. The trim removed 2 bases at V and 5 bases at J, leaving 9 bases unmatched. Germline V lookup: CDR1 KGHSH, CDR2 LQKENI. This CDR3 reads CASSPIGSGGHQPQHF. The DNA of the CDR3 is TGTGCCAGCTCACCAATTGGTTCAGGGGGACATCAGCCCCAGCATTTT.

The chain recombines TRBV19 with TRBJ2-1; 8 positions match TRBD2. Per germline, CDR1 LNHDA and CDR2 SQIVND (reference sequence). The CDR3 covers 16 residues. The V gene end was trimmed by 5 bases and the J gene end by 2 bases; junction bases not matched to a gene: 8. For the CDR3, the DNA is TGTGCCAGTAGTGTCGCTACTAGCGGCACCTACAATGAGCAGTTCTTC. Protein sequence: CASSVATSGTYNEQFF.

The chain employs TRBV18 and TRBJ2-1, with 11 bases matching TRBD2. CDR1 is KGHSH and CDR2 is LQKENI in the germline V gene. The CDR3 sequence is 16 residues long. With 6 bases clipped from V and 3 bases from J, the junction kept 7 bases outside the gene matches. CDR3 amino acids: CASSRSGGVYYNEQFF. The CDR3 coding sequence is TGTGCCAGCTCCCGTAGCGGGGGGGTCTACTACAATGAGCAGTTCTTC.

The V gene is TRBV5-1, the J gene TRBJ2-1, with D possibly matching TRBD1 (7 bases). Per germline, CDR1 SGHRS and CDR2 YFSETQ. The CDR3 extends over 15 amino acids. Trimming cost V 4 bases and J 2 bases, with 13 bases left between them. This CDR3 is CASSQGGVAYNEQFF. The CDR3 DNA is TGCGCCAGCAGCCAGGGGGGAGTCGCCTACAATGAGCAGTTCTTC.

The CDR3 DNA sequence: TGTGCCAGCAGCGTAGCAGGAAACTATGGCTACACCTTC. This codes for CASSVAGNYGYTF. The gene calls are TRBV9 and TRBJ1-2; D is ambiguous. Germline-derived CDR1 and CDR2 are SGDLS and YYNGEE. V was clipped by 0 bases and J by 2 bases, with 5 bases between them. The CDR3 covers 13 residues.

The genes are TRBV9 and TRBJ2-5; 10 nucleotides line up with TRBD2. Per germline, CDR1 SGDLS and CDR2 YYNGEE. CDR3 length: 15 residues. V shed 3 bases and J 5 bases; nucleotides not matched to a gene: 7. The CDR3 DNA reads TGTGCCAGCAGCGGCAGCGGGGGGGCCCTGGAGACCCAGTACTTC. Protein sequence: CASSGSGGALETQYF.

The chain has TRBV19 and TRBJ1-1; weak D call: TRBD1 (6 bases). CDR1 and CDR2 from the germline V gene are LNHDA and SQIVND (reference sequence). The CDR3 spans 14 residues. V dropped 5 bases and J dropped 4 bases, with 14 bases sitting between them. The CDR3 is CASSVRGGITEAFF. Written as DNA, the CDR3 is TGTGCCAGTAGTGTCAGGGGAGGGATCACTGAAGCTTTCTTT.

This chain links TRBV6-5 with TRBJ1-3; D is undetermined. The CDR3 length is 15 residues. V dropped 5 bases and J dropped 2 bases, with 13 bases sitting between them. The germline V gene has CDR1 MNHEY and CDR2 SVGAGI. For the CDR3, the DNA is TGTGCCAGCAGTCGGGGAAGACAAGCTGGAAACACCATATATTTT. The encoded protein is CASSRGRQAGNTIYF.